Shown below are 13 T cell receptor beta chains from a single sample sequenced in a study of T cell clonality in common variable immunodeficiency. The table came from immunoSEQ multiplex PCR; TCRdb's copy has only in-frame clones and leaves some out. This sample has about 34,000 clones, each found more than once. Broader study findings: Fewer deletions and N-nucleotide insertions were reportedly seen in common variable immunodeficiency TCR beta sequences.

No antigens are known for them. Sequenced: peripheral blood mononuclear cells. These receptor sequences come from a human donor with common variable immunodeficiency.

For this clone: The read terminates 3 residues ahead of where the CDR3 ends, so the germline J gene completes it. The chain uses TRBV19 and TRBJ2-3; possibly TRBD2 for D (6 bases). V lost 3 bases to trimming and J lost 4 bases, with 23 bases between them. The CDR3 spans 18 residues. Per the germline V gene, CDR1 is LNHDA and CDR2 is SQIVND (reference sequence). The CDR3 bases that were read are TGTGCCAGTAGTATTCGACAGTTAGTCGGGGGTCGCGCAGATACG. This gives the protein CASSIRQLVGGRADT. The CDR3 reads in full as CASSIRQLVGGRADTQYF.

In this sample, this clone turned up many times. The CDR3 goes on 3 residues after the read ends, and that part is filled in from the germline J gene. This chain uses TRBV5-1 with TRBJ1-1, with D perhaps TRBD1 (5 bases). Germline CDR1 reads SGHRS; CDR2 reads YFSETQ. The CDR3 totals 13 residues. Between the trimmed V and J ends, which lost 2 bases and 6 bases, there was a span of 11 bases. Incomplete CDR3 DNA: TGCGCCAGCAGCTTCGGGGGAGGGGCTGAA. It specifies CASSFGGGAE. The complete CDR3 reads CASSFGGGAEAFF.

The sample holds a few counts of this clone. The read ends 3 residues shy of where the CDR3 ends; the end is completed using the germline J gene. The chain employs TRBV18 and TRBJ2-7; 9 nucleotides line up with TRBD2. The CDR3 runs 14 residues. With V trimmed by 4 bases and J by 5 bases, 6 bases remained unmatched. From germline, CDR1 is KGHSH and CDR2 LQKENI. The CDR3 loop reads CASSLSGSRNEQYF. The CDR3 bases that were read are TGTGCCAGCTCACTTAGCGGGAGCCGGAACGAG.

Points on this clone: Read data end 3 residues before the CDR3 end; the end is taken from the germline J gene. This chain links TRBV20-1 with TRBJ2-7, with a tentative D call TRBD2 (6 bases). CDR1 and CDR2 (germline): DFQATT, SNEGSKA (reference sequence). V was clipped by 3 bases and J by 4 bases, with 19 bases between them. This CDR3 spans 15 amino acids. The covered CDR3 bases are TGCAGTGCTAGGGAAGATAGGGACTTTCCGTACGAG. Protein product: CSAREDRDFPYE. The whole CDR3 protein is CSAREDRDFPYEQYF.

This clone was picked up a small number of times. The CDR3 end falls 3 residues outside the read, so it is completed with the germline J gene. V is TRBV2 and J is TRBJ2-1, with unresolved D. CDR3 size: 15 residues. The germline V gene has CDR1 SNHLY and CDR2 FYNNEI. The V end lost 11 bases, the J end lost 4 bases, and 21 bases lay between the germline ends. The covered CDR3 bases are TGTGCCCAGACCGAGATAGGGTCCCTTTACAATGAG. Translated: CAQTEIGSLYNE. The entire CDR3 reads CAQTEIGSLYNEQFF.

This clone was observed a few times. CDR3 in amino acids: CASSTELGNQPQHF. The CDR3 bases that were read are TGTGCCAGCTCGACAGAGCTCGGCAATCAGCCC. The J gene is TRBJ1-5, the V gene TRBV6-2 or TRBV6-3; D possibly corresponds to TRBD1 (5 bases). The missing CDR3 end, 3 residues past where the read stops, is filled in from the germline J gene. The CDR3 extends over 14 amino acids. CDR1 is MNHEY, CDR2 SVGEGT, per germline. V dropped 8 bases and J dropped 2 bases, with 13 bases sitting between them.

This clone occurred a few times. The CDR3 end is not reached by the read, which stops 3 residues before it; the germline J gene fills it in. The gene calls are TRBV11-2 and TRBJ2-7, with D possibly matching TRBD2 (6 bases). Trimming removed 4 bases from V and 3 bases from J, with 13 bases in between. The CDR3 has 14 residues. CDR1 SGHAT and CDR2 FQNNGV come from the germline V gene. The sequenced part of the CDR3 DNA is TGTGCCAGCAGCTATGGGACTTTTCTCTACGAG. Translating it yields CASSYGTFLYE. The full CDR3 sequence reads CASSYGTFLYEQYF.

This clone was seen at least ten times. The CDR3 end falls 3 residues outside the read, so it is completed with the germline J gene. Other DNA sequences in this sample translate to the same CDR3. This rearrangement joins TRBV18 to TRBJ2-7; 7 bases agree with TRBD1. V lost 4 bases to trimming and J lost 3 bases; unmatched junction nucleotides: 6. This CDR3 region has 14 residues. CDR1 and CDR2 from the germline V gene are KGHSH and LQKENI. The sequenced part of the CDR3 DNA is TGTGCCAGCTCACTCCTTCGGGACAGCTACGAG. Residues: CASSLLRDSYE. The whole CDR3 sequence is CASSLLRDSYEQYF. The entire variable domain, with the rest obtained from reference TRBV18 and TRBJ2-7, is as follows: NAGVMQNPRHLVRRRGQEARLRCSPMKGHSHVYWYRQLPEEGLKFMVYLQKENIIDESGMPKERFSAEFPKEGPSILRIQQVVRGDSAAYFCASSLLRDSYEQYFGPGTRLTVT.

This clone was picked up a small number of times. Read sequence stops 3 residues before the CDR3 end, and the germline J gene provides the missing end. The chain recombines TRBV5-1 with TRBJ2-3; D possibly corresponds to TRBD2 (5 bases). Germline lookup yields CDR1 SGHRS and CDR2 YFSETQ. Trimming shortened V by 0 bases and J by 3 bases, and 17 bases separated the two germline ends. CDR3 length equals 17 residues. The CDR3 bases that were read are TGCGCCAGCAGCTTGGGAGGGCTCCGGGGTTCGACAGATACG. This sequence encodes CASSLGGLRGSTDT. The whole CDR3 protein is CASSLGGLRGSTDTQYF.

This clone was seen a few times. The CDR3 end falls 3 residues outside the read, so it is completed with the germline J gene. The chain combines TRBV19 with TRBJ2-1; D unclear. The CDR3 length is 16 residues. Germline V gene data show CDR1 as LNHDA and CDR2 as SQIVND (reference sequence). Trimming removed 3 bases at V and 0 bases at J, with 12 bases between. The part of the CDR3 DNA that was read is TGTGCCAGTAGTATGGTTGGCCTCAGCTCCTACAATGAG. Translation: CASSMVGLSSYNE. The entire CDR3 is CASSMVGLSSYNEQFF.

There are a few counts of this clone. The sequence runs out 3 residues before the end of the CDR3; the remainder is reconstructed from the germline J gene. The chain uses TRBV30 and TRBJ2-7; possibly TRBD2 for D (5 bases). This CDR3 comprises 15 residues. CDR1 is GTSNPN, CDR2 SVGIG, per germline (reference sequence). Between the trimmed V and J ends, which lost 7 bases and 0 bases, there was a span of 19 bases. The CDR3 loop is CALNLGRAASYEQYF. The CDR3 DNA, read in part, is TGTGCCTTGAACCTAGGGCGAGCGGCCTCCTACGAG.

This clone was detected ten times or more. The read ends 3 residues before the CDR3 terminus; that terminus is restored from the germline J gene. This chain connects TRBV10-1 to TRBJ2-2, with TRBD1 as a possible D gene (5 bases). Trimming removed 6 bases from V and 1 base from J, with 6 bases in between. This CDR3 spans 13 amino acids. Germline CDR1 reads WNHNN; CDR2 reads SYGVQD (reference sequence). CDR3 bases read: TGCGCCAGCAGAGACAGGAACACCGGGGAG. Translating gives CASRDRNTGE. The entire CDR3 reads CASRDRNTGELFF.

In its sample, this clone was seen a few times. The read finishes 3 residues shy of the CDR3 end, and the germline J gene is used to complete it. V usage is TRBV19 and J usage is TRBJ2-7; 8 bases align to TRBD1. V dropped 1 base and J dropped 3; count of bases not matched to a gene: 8. From germline, CDR1 is LNHDA and CDR2 SQIVND (reference sequence). The CDR3 is 16 residues long. Incomplete CDR3 DNA: TGTGCCAGTAGTATAGTACCGGGACAGGTCCTCTACGAG. It translates to CASSIVPGQVLYE. The full CDR3 protein reads CASSIVPGQVLYEQYF.